The 20 T cell receptor beta chains below all came from one sample that was sequenced in a study of control samples from healthy donors and cancer patients. Assay used: immunoSEQ multiplex PCR; TCRdb lists only in-frame clones, some missing. The sample comprises roughly 120,000 clones, approximately 90% of which are singletons, and about 3.2% rests with the top ten. The sample was blood. The receptors stem from a man aged 50 or older in good health.

This sequence joins TRBV2 and TRBJ2-5; D is possibly TRBD2 (5 bases). The CDR3 totals 13 residues. CDR1 is SNHLY and CDR2 is FYNNEI in the germline V gene. Trimming left V 7 bases short and J 5 bases short, with 14 bases between. The CDR3 loop reads CASTSGGWETQYF. The CDR3 nucleotides read TGTGCCAGCACTTCAGGAGGCTGGGAGACCCAGTACTTC.

CDR3: CASSPLAPFYEQYF. The CDR3 nucleotides read TGTGCCAGCAGCCCACTAGCTCCCTTCTACGAGCAGTACTTC. This rearrangement joins TRBV11-2 to TRBJ2-7, with D tentatively TRBD2 (6 bases). This CDR3 has 14 residues. The V gene's germline CDR1 is SGHAT and CDR2 FQNNGV. V shed 5 bases and J shed 3 bases, with 14 bases lying between them.

This clone has more than one count but fewer than ten. This chain uses TRBV27 with TRBJ2-7; no clear D gene. Germline loops: CDR1 MNHEY, CDR2 SMNVEV (reference sequence). CDR3 length: 13 residues. V dropped 6 bases and J dropped 9 bases, with 18 bases sitting between them. The CDR3 protein is CASSPQMRSGQYF. The CDR3 DNA is TGTGCCAGCAGCCCTCAGATGAGGTCCGGGCAGTACTTC.

The chain combines TRBV18 with TRBJ2-7, with D unresolved. This CDR3 has 14 amino acids. Trimming removed 0 bases from V and 0 bases from J, with 6 bases in between. Germline CDR1 and CDR2: KGHSH and LQKENI. CDR3 region: CASSPPFSSYEQYF. DNA of the CDR3: TGTGCCAGCTCACCACCGTTTAGCTCCTACGAGCAGTACTTC. The full variable domain, rest sourced from reference TRBV18 and TRBJ2-7, is NAGVMQNPRHLVRRRGQEARLRCSPMKGHSHVYWYRQLPEEGLKFMVYLQKENIIDESGMPKERFSAEFPKEGPSILRIQQVVRGDSAAYFCASSPPFSSYEQYFGPGTRLTVT.

CDR3 residues: CASKISQNSPLHF. The CDR3, as DNA: TGTGCCAGCAAGATCTCTCAGAATTCACCCCTCCACTTT. V is TRBV2 and J is TRBJ1-6; no reliable D call. CDR1 is SNHLY, CDR2 FYNNEI, per germline. V lost 7 bases, J lost 7 bases, and 11 bases lay in between. CDR3 length: 13 amino acids.

This clone was seen once. The CDR3 is CASSQSLGYNEQFF. In DNA form, the CDR3 reads TGTGCCAGCAGCCAATCACTGGGCTACAATGAGCAGTTCTTC. The chain employs TRBV16 and TRBJ2-1, with unresolved D. V was clipped by 0 bases and J by 3 bases, with 6 bases between them. Germline assignment: CDR1 KGHSY and CDR2 FQNENV. The CDR3 totals 14 residues.

This clone was seen a single time. The rearrangement links TRBV7-9 to TRBJ2-1; D may match TRBD1 or TRBD2 (5 bases each). Germline V lookup: CDR1 SEHNR, CDR2 FQNEAQ (reference sequence). The V end was cut by 5 bases, the J end by 10 bases, with 24 bases between. CDR3 size: 16 residues. The CDR3 coding sequence is TGTGCCAGCAGCCACCGATCGGGACGGACAATGCGAGAGCAGTTCTTC. Its protein product is CASSHRSGRTMREQFF.

The rearrangement joins TRBV7-6 to TRBJ2-5; D is unresolved. This CDR3 is built from 12 residues. Germline values: CDR1 SGHVS, CDR2 FNYEAQ. V lost 2 bases to trimming and J lost 4 bases, with 5 bases between them. Written as DNA, the CDR3 is TGTGCCAGCAGCTTACCGGGAGAGACCCAGTACTTC. This encodes CASSLPGETQYF.

V and J are TRBV5-1 and TRBJ2-7, with D unclear. Trimming stripped 0 bases from V and 7 bases from J, with 5 bases between. CDR1 and CDR2 (germline): SGHRS, YFSETQ. The CDR3 is 11 residues long. CDR3 region: CASSLGGEQYF. In DNA form, the CDR3 reads TGCGCCAGCAGCTTGGGTGGGGAGCAGTACTTC.

The chain links TRBV5-1 to TRBJ1-1, with a tentative D call TRBD1 (6 bases). Germline CDR1 and CDR2: SGHRS and YFSETQ. Between the trimmed V and J ends, which lost 0 bases and 2 bases, there was a span of 14 bases. The CDR3 spans 16 residues. CDR3 region: CASSLVSAGANTEAFF. The CDR3 nucleotides are TGCGCCAGCAGCTTGGTATCCGCAGGGGCCAACACTGAAGCTTTCTTT.

This clone appeared once. V gene TRBV24-1 combines with J gene TRBJ2-5; 7 bases fit TRBD1. The V and J ends lost 3 bases and 7 bases, in that order; junction bases with no gene match: 16. Per germline, CDR1 KGHDR and CDR2 SFDVKD. The CDR3 runs 17 residues. The CDR3 DNA follows: TGTGCCACCAGTGATATCCCGAATACAGGGGCTCCCGGGACCCAGTACTTC. Translated: CATSDIPNTGAPGTQYF.

The rearrangement joins TRBV18 to TRBJ2-7; D uncertain. CDR3 length: 13 residues. With 3 bases removed from V and 0 bases from J, the gap between germline ends came to 6 bases. CDR1 and CDR2 (germline): KGHSH, LQKENI. In nucleotides, the CDR3 is TGTGCCAGCTCACCCATAAGCTCCTACGAGCAGTACTTC. Its translation: CASSPISSYEQYF. Filled out from reference TRBV18 and TRBJ2-7, the complete variable domain reads NAGVMQNPRHLVRRRGQEARLRCSPMKGHSHVYWYRQLPEEGLKFMVYLQKENIIDESGMPKERFSAEFPKEGPSILRIQQVVRGDSAAYFCASSPISSYEQYFGPGTRLTVT.

CDR3 in DNA: TGTGCCAGTCTCGCCGGGGTCAATTCACCCCTCCACTTT. It encodes CASLAGVNSPLHF. The chain has TRBV2 and TRBJ1-6; D is ambiguous. The V end was cut by 9 bases, the J end by 7 bases, with 13 bases between. Germline V gene lookup returns CDR1 SNHLY and CDR2 FYNNEI. CDR3 size: 13 residues. The full variable domain, in which reference TRBV2 and TRBJ1-6 provide the parts outside the CDR3, is EPEVTQTPSHQVTQMGQEVILRCVPISNHLYFYWYRQILGQKVEFLVSFYNNEISEKSEIFDDQFSVERPDGSNFTLKIRSTKLEDSAMYFCASLAGVNSPLHFGNGTRLTVT.

The CDR3 DNA sequence: TGCGCCAGTTGTGTCGATCGGGCCTACGAGCAGTACTTC. This gives the protein CASCVDRAYEQYF. The J gene is TRBJ2-7, the V gene TRBV5-1; D uncertain. The CDR3 contains 13 residues. Germline values: CDR1 SGHRS, CDR2 YFSETQ. The ends were cut back, 8 bases at V and 2 bases at J, with 14 bases in the middle. The full variable domain, with the rest looked up from reference TRBV5-1 and TRBJ2-7, is KAGVTQTPRYLIKTRGQQVTLSCSPISGHRSVSWYQQTPGQGLQFLFEYFSETQRNKGNFPGRFSGRQFSNSRSEMNVSTLELGDSALYLCASCVDRAYEQYFGPGTRLTVT.

The V and J genes are TRBV4-1 and TRBJ2-7, with 7 nucleotides matching TRBD2. Germline lookup yields CDR1 MGHRA and CDR2 YSYEKL. With V trimmed by 4 bases and J by 2 bases, 11 bases remained unmatched. This CDR3 contains 16 residues. The CDR3 nucleotides read TGCGCCAGCAGCCCGAAGGGACGCGGGGGAGCCTACGAGCAGTACTTC. Translation gives CASSPKGRGGAYEQYF.

The V gene is TRBV28, the J gene TRBJ1-4; maybe TRBD1 (5 bases). The CDR3 is 13 amino acids. CDR1 is MDHEN, CDR2 SYDVKM, per germline. With 6 bases removed from V and 10 bases from J, the gap between germline ends came to 15 bases. CDR3 DNA sequence: TGTGCCAGCAGCCTAGGGGCAATAGCAAAACTGTTTTTT. Protein product: CASSLGAIAKLFF.

The chain carries TRBV27 and TRBJ2-2; D uncertain. The CDR3 length is 13 residues. Germline CDR1 is MNHEY and CDR2 is SMNVEV (reference sequence). Trimming removed 6 bases from V and 3 bases from J, with 8 bases in between. CDR3 nucleotide sequence: TGTGCCAGCAGAACGAGCTACACCGGGGAGCTGTTTTTT. Residues: CASRTSYTGELFF.

The chain has TRBV28 and TRBJ1-2; TRBD1 is a possible D gene (5 bases). CDR1 and CDR2 (germline): MDHEN, SYDVKM. The V end lost 4 bases, the J end lost 3 bases, and 15 bases lay between the germline ends. CDR3 size: 15 residues. CDR3 coding DNA: TGTGCCAGCAGTTCCATCTCCGGGACGCACTATGGCTACACCTTC. It yields the protein CASSSISGTHYGYTF.

This chain links TRBV10-3 with TRBJ1-3; the D is unclear. The germline CDR1 and CDR2 sequences are ENHRY and SYGVKD. V was pared by 4 bases and J by 1 base, with 14 bases between. The CDR3 totals 16 residues. Written as DNA, the CDR3 is TGTGCCATCAGTGGAACACCCCGGCAGTCTGGAAACACCATATATTTT. Protein: CAISGTPRQSGNTIYF.

V usage is TRBV12-3 or TRBV12-4 and J usage is TRBJ1-1; D is perhaps TRBD1 (5 bases). V was pared by 6 bases and J by 4 bases, with 12 bases between. This CDR3 has 13 amino acids. CDR3 in amino acids: CASSPAGGTEAFF. CDR3 coding DNA: TGTGCCAGCAGCCCTGCTGGGGGCACTGAAGCTTTCTTT.